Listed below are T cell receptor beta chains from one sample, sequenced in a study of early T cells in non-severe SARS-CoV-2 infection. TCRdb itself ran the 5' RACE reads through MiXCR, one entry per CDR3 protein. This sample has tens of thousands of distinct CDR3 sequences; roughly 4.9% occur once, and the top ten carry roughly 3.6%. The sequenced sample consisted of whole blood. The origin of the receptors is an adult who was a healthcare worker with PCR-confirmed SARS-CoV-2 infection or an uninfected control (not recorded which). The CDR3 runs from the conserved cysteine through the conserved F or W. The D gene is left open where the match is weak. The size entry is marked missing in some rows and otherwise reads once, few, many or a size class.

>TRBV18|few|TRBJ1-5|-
CASSDTGNQPQHF
TGTGCCAGCTCAGACACGGGCAATCAGCCCCAGCATTTT
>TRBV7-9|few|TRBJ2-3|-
CASSLAPTTRGTDTQYF
TGTGCCAGCAGCTTAGCACCCACCACTAGGGGGACTGATACGCAGTATTTT
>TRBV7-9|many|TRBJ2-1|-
CASSMNTVTYNEQFF
TGTGCCAGCAGCATGAACACCGTAACCTACAATGAGCAGTTCTTC
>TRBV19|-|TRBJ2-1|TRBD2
CASSETSGLYNEQFF
TGTGCCAGTAGTGAGACTAGCGGTTTATACAATGAGCAGTTCTTC
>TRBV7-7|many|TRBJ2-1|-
CASSHLGGREQFF
TGTGCCAGCAGTCACCTGGGGGGTCGCGAGCAGTTCTTC
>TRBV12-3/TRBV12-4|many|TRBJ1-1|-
CASSLAERLSADTEAFF
TGTGCCAGCAGTTTAGCGGAAAGGTTATCGGCGGACACTGAAGCTTTCTTT
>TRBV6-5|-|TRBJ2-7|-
CASSYSINMISNYEQYF
TGTGCCAGCAGTTACTCGATCAATATGATCAGCAACTACGAGCAGTACTTC
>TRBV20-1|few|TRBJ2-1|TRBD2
CSARERGSGRISEQFF
TGCAGTGCTAGAGAGCGGGGTAGCGGGAGAATTAGTGAGCAGTTCTTC
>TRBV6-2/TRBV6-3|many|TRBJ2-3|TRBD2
CASSPKSYASGNFLTDTQYF
TGTGCCAGCAGTCCCAAGTCCTATGCTAGCGGAAACTTTCTGACAGATACGCAGTATTTT
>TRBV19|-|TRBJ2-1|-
CASSSGGDYNEQFF
TGTGCCAGTAGTAGCGGGGGCGACTACAATGAGCAGTTCTTC
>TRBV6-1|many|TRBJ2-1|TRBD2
CASLGLAAYNEQFF
TGTGCCAGCTTAGGACTAGCGGCTTACAATGAGCAGTTCTTC
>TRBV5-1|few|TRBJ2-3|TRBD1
CASSWDSRTDTQYF
TGCGCCAGCAGCTGGGACAGCCGCACAGATACGCAGTATTTT
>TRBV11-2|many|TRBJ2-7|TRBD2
CASSLTGSGSTVIYEQYF
TGTGCCAGCAGCTTAACGGGTAGCGGGAGTACGGTTATCTACGAGCAGTACTTC
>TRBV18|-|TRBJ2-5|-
CASSPQSGGETQYF
TGTGCCAGCTCACCACAATCTGGGGGAGAGACCCAGTACTTC
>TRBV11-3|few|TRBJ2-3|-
CASSLEQLLPRTDTQYF
TGTGCCAGCAGCTTAGAGCAACTTCTTCCTCGCACAGATACGCAGTATTTT
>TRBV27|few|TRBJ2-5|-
CASNDRNLETQYF
TGTGCCAGCAATGACAGGAACCTGGAGACCCAGTACTTC
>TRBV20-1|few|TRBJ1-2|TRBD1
CSASWDRGYGYTF
TGCAGTGCTAGCTGGGACAGGGGCTATGGCTACACCTTC
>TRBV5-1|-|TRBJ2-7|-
CASSYKQAYEQYF
TGCGCCAGCAGCTACAAGCAAGCCTACGAGCAGTACTTC
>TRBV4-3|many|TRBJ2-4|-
CASSQDSQGIQYF
TGCGCCAGCAGCCAAGATTCCCAGGGCATTCAGTACTTC
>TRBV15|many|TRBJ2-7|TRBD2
CATSRERFPGGYEQYF
TGTGCCACCAGCAGAGAAAGGTTCCCGGGGGGCTACGAGCAGTACTTC
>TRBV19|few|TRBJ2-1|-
CASSLQGLQSYNEQFF
TGTGCCAGTAGCCTACAGGGCCTCCAATCCTACAATGAGCAGTTCTTC
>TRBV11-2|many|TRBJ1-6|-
CASSLDPPGYSPLHF
TGTGCCAGCAGCTTAGATCCCCCAGGGTACTCACCCCTCCACTTT
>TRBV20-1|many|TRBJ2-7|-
CSAREEPSYEQYF
TGCAGTGCTAGAGAGGAGCCCTCCTACGAGCAGTACTTC
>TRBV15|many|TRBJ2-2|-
CATSRAQGGWTGELFF
TGTGCCACCAGCAGAGCCCAGGGCGGTTGGACCGGGGAGCTGTTTTTT